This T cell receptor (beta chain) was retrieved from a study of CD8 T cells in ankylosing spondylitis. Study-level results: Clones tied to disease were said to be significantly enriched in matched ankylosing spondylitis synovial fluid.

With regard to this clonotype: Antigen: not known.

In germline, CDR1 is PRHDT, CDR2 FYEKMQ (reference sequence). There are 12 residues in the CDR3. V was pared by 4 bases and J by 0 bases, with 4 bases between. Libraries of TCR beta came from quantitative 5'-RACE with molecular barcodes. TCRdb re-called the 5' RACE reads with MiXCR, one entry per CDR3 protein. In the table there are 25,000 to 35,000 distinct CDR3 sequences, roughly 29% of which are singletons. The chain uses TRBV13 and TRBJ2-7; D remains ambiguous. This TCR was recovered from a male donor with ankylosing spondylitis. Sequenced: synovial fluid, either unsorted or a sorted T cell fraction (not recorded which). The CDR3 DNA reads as TGTGCCAGCAGCTCGTACTCCTACGAGCAGTACTTC. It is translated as CASSSYSYEQYF.